This record concerns one TCR beta chain sequence. These data belong to a study of control samples from healthy donors and cancer patients. The germline V gene encodes CDR1 MNHEY and CDR2 SVGEGT. The CDR3 is 11 residues long. V dropped 2 bases and J dropped 5 bases, with 3 bases sitting between them. The table came from immunoSEQ multiplex PCR; TCRdb's copy has only in-frame clones and leaves some out. The table has approximately 26,000 clones, 80% to 85% seen once. Material: PBMCs. The gene calls are TRBV6-2 or TRBV6-3 and TRBJ2-5; no firm D call. The sequence derives from a man aged 55 to 70 with colorectal cancer. DNA of the CDR3: TGTGCCAGCAGTTACCTGGAGACCCAGTACTTC. Protein: CASSYLETQYF.